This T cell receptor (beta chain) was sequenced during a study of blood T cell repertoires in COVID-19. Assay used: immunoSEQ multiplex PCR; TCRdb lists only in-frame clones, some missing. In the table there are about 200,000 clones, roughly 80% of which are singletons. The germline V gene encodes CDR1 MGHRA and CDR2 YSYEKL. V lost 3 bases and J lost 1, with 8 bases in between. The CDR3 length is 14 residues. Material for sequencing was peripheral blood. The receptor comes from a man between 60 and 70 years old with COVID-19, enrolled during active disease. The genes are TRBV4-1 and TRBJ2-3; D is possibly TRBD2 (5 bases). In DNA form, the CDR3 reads TGCGCCAGCAGCCATTGGACTGGCACAGATACGCAGTATTTT. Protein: CASSHWTGTDTQYF.